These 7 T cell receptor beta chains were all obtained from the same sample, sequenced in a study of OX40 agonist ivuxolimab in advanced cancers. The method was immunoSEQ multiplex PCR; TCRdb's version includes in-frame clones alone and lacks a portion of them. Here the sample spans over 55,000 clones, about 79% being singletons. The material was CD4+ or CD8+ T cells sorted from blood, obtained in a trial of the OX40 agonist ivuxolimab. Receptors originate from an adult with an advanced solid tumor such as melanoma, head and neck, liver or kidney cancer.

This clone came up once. CDR3 DNA sequence: TGCGCCAGCAGCCCCCAGACAGGGGGCACTGGGGCCAACGTCCTGACTTTC. Translated: CASSPQTGGTGANVLTF. The chain couples TRBV5-1 to TRBJ2-6, with TRBD1 identical over 10 bases. The CDR3 runs 17 residues. The ends lost 4 bases at V and 2 bases at J; junction bases unmatched: 6. Germline CDR1 reads SGHRS; CDR2 reads YFSETQ.

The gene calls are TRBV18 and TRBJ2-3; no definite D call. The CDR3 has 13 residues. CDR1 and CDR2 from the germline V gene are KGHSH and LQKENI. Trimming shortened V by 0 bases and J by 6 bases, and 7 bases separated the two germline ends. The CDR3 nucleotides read TGTGCCAGCTCACCACCGAACGGCGATACGCAGTATTTT. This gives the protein CASSPPNGDTQYF.

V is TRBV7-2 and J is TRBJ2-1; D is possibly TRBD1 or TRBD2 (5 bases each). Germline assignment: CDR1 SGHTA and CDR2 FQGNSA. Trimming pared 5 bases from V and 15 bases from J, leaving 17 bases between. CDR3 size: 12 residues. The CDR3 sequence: CASSLTGGPRFF. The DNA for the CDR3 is TGTGCCAGCAGCCTTACAGGAGGACCTCGGTTCTTC.

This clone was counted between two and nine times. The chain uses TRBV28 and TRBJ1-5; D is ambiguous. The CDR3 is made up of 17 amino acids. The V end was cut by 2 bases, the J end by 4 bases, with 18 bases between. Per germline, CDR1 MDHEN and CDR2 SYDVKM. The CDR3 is CASSLTKYRAANQPQHF. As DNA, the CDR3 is TGTGCCAGCAGTTTAACCAAGTATCGGGCAGCGAATCAGCCCCAGCATTTT.

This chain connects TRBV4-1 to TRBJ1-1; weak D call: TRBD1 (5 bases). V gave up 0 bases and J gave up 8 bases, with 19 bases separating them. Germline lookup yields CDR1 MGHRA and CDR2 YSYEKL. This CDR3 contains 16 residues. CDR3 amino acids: CASSQDLGHSSLEAFF. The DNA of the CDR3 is TGCGCCAGCAGCCAAGACCTAGGACACTCGTCCCTGGAAGCTTTCTTT.

The DNA of the CDR3 is TGCGCCAGCAGCCTAAGCCCCGGTGCCGATCAGCCCCAGCATTTT. Translating gives CASSLSPGADQPQHF. J is TRBJ1-5 and V is TRBV4-1; D unresolved. The germline V gene has CDR1 MGHRA and CDR2 YSYEKL. V gave up 4 bases and J gave up 5 bases, with 15 bases separating them. The CDR3 length is 15 residues.

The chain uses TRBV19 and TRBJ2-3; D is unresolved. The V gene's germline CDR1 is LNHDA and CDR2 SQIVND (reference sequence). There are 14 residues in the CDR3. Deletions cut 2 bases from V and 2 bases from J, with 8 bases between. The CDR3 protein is CASSITVFTDTQYF. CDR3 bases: TGTGCCAGTAGTATAACCGTATTCACAGATACGCAGTATTTT.